These T cell receptor beta chains were read from a single sample in a study of T cells in localized non-small cell lung cancer. Assay used: immunoSEQ multiplex PCR; TCRdb lists only in-frame clones, some missing. The profile shows about 9,800 clones, 35% to 45% of them singletons. This sample comprised lymph node tissue, obtained before any cancer treatment. Receptors originate from a woman aged 35 to 69 with stage I lung adenocarcinoma. CDR3s include the opening cysteine and the closing phenylalanine or tryptophan. D genes are given only for firm matches. Clone size is stated in some rows and not others, as once, few, many or a class when expanded.

clone_size	d_call	v_call	j_call	cdr3_aa	cdr3_nt
-	-	TRBV19	TRBJ1-1	CASGFIRAEAFF	TGTGCCAGTGGTTTCATCCGGGCTGAAGCTTTCTTT
few	-	TRBV6-8	TRBJ1-6	CASSQTLNDSPLHF	TGTGCCAGCAGTCAGACCCTTAATGATTCACCCCTCCACTTT
few	-	TRBV18	TRBJ1-1	CASSPGTNREAFF	TGTGCCAGCTCACCTGGGACGAACAGGGAAGCTTTCTTT
few	-	TRBV11-3	TRBJ1-1	CASSLGGGLNTEAFF	TGTGCCAGCAGCTTAGGCGGGGGATTGAACACTGAAGCTTTCTTT
-	TRBD1	TRBV19	TRBJ2-4	CASRDRGQAIQYF	TGTGCCAGTCGCGACAGGGGGCAGGCCATTCAGTACTTC
few	-	TRBV28	TRBJ1-5	CASSPGRVGNQPQHF	TGTGCCAGCAGCCCGGGCAGGGTGGGCAATCAGCCCCAGCATTTT
-	TRBD1	TRBV28	TRBJ1-1	CASSSPGGKDTEAFF	TGTGCCAGCAGTTCTCCAGGGGGAAAAGACACTGAAGCTTTCTTT
few	-	TRBV6-8	TRBJ2-7	CASSYSVQAYEQYF	TGTGCCAGCAGTTACTCCGTACAGGCCTACGAGCAGTACTTC
-	TRBD1	TRBV15	TRBJ1-5	CATSRRGGTGDQPQHF	TGTGCCACCAGCCGTCGGGGTGGGACAGGGGATCAGCCCCAGCATTTT
-	-	TRBV19	TRBJ1-1	CASSTTKTGEAFF	TGTGCCAGTAGTACAACCAAAACAGGGGAAGCTTTCTTT
-	TRBD1	TRBV12-5	TRBJ2-7	CASGLGTGRGEQYF	TGTGCTAGTGGTTTAGGGACAGGGAGAGGCGAGCAGTACTTC
few	TRBD1	TRBV11-1	TRBJ2-4	CASSLGGGQREVRYF	TGTGCCAGCAGCTTAGGAGGGGGCCAACGGGAAGTGAGGTACTTC
few	-	TRBV15	TRBJ1-4	CATSRGDATNEKLFF	TGTGCCACCAGCAGAGGAGATGCAACTAATGAAAAACTGTTTTTT
-	TRBD1	TRBV29-1	TRBJ1-2	CSVDWTGGHGYTF	TGCAGCGTCGATTGGACAGGGGGCCATGGCTACACCTTC
-	-	TRBV15	TRBJ1-5	CATSRSRGGQPQHF	TGTGCCACCAGCAGATCCAGGGGAGGTCAGCCCCAGCATTTT
-	TRBD1	TRBV6-8	TRBJ1-6	CASSRAGTGNSPLHF	TGTGCCAGCAGTAGAGCCGGGACAGGGAATTCACCCCTCCACTTT
once	TRBD2	TRBV14	TRBJ2-5	CASSPGVAGIQETQYF	TGTGCCAGCAGCCCCGGGGTAGCGGGGATCCAAGAGACCCAGTACTTC
-	TRBD1	TRBV19	TRBJ1-6	CASSPPSGTGGSPLHF	TGTGCCAGTAGTCCCCCATCCGGGACAGGGGGTTCACCCCTCCACTTT
-	-	TRBV14	TRBJ1-2	CASSRDRRGNGYTF	TGTGCCAGCAGCCGAGACAGGCGGGGGAACGGCTACACCTTC
-	TRBD1	TRBV6-8	TRBJ2-7	CASGDSTYEQYF	TGTGCCAGCGGGGACAGCACTTACGAGCAGTACTTC
few	-	TRBV11-3	TRBJ2-3	CASSYLGAHGTDTQYF	TGTGCCAGCAGCTACCTGGGGGCTCATGGCACAGATACGCAGTATTTT
few	-	TRBV6-8	TRBJ1-1	CASSPHDTEAFF	TGTGCCAGCAGTCCCCACGACACTGAAGCTTTCTTT
-	-	TRBV29-1	TRBJ1-6	CSVRIGDGSSPLHF	TGCAGCGTTCGGATCGGGGACGGCAGCTCACCCCTCCACTTT
few	-	TRBV11-3	TRBJ2-3	CASSFSWGGTDTQYF	TGTGCCAGCAGCTTTTCCTGGGGCGGCACAGATACGCAGTATTTT
-	-	TRBV9	TRBJ1-2	CASSVLPGHGYTF	TGTGCCAGCAGCGTGTTGCCAGGCCATGGCTACACCTTC
-	-	TRBV10-3	TRBJ1-5	CAISEGESLNQPQHF	TGTGCCATCAGTGAAGGGGAAAGTCTCAATCAGCCCCAGCATTTT
-	TRBD1	TRBV29-1	TRBJ2-2	CSVGDRGGTGELFF	TGCAGCGTAGGAGACAGGGGTGGCACCGGGGAGCTGTTTTTT
-	-	TRBV6-8	TRBJ1-1	CASSYGTEGEEYTEAFF	TGTGCCAGCAGTTACGGGACTGAGGGAGAAGAGTACACTGAAGCTTTCTTT
-	-	TRBV19	TRBJ2-3	CASSTGPISTDTQYF	TGTGCCAGTAGTACGGGACCGATAAGCACAGATACGCAGTATTTT
-	-	TRBV18	TRBJ2-7	CASSPPPRGEQYF	TGTGCCAGCTCACCACCGCCCCGCGGCGAGCAGTACTTC
few	TRBD1	TRBV23-1	TRBJ1-6	CASRPGQGRSPLHF	TGCGCCAGCAGACCCGGACAGGGGAGGTCACCCCTCCACTTT
-	-	TRBV18	TRBJ1-5	CASSGQTNSNQPQHF	TGTGCCAGCTCAGGACAGACTAATAGCAATCAGCCCCAGCATTTT
-	-	TRBV19	TRBJ1-2	CASNLGPQGHGYTF	TGTGCCAGTAATCTGGGACCCCAAGGCCATGGCTACACCTTC
-	-	TRBV19	TRBJ1-1	CASSLGGVGTEAFF	TGTGCCAGTAGTCTGGGGGGGGTTGGAACTGAAGCTTTCTTT
-	TRBD1	TRBV11-3	TRBJ1-2	CASSSRRIGGAFYGYTF	TGTGCCAGCAGCTCAAGGAGGATAGGGGGCGCTTTTTATGGCTACACCTTC
few	TRBD2	TRBV7-6	TRBJ2-7	CASSLGAGNYEQYF	TGTGCCAGCAGCTTAGGAGCGGGGAACTACGAGCAGTACTTC
-	-	TRBV23-1	TRBJ1-2	CASSQVPGEKAIYGYTF	TGCGCCAGCAGCCAAGTGCCAGGAGAAAAGGCCATCTATGGCTACACCTTC
few	-	TRBV11-3	TRBJ1-6	CASSLDSGDSPLHF	TGTGCCAGCAGCTTGGACAGCGGGGATTCACCCCTCCACTTT
-	-	TRBV6-8	TRBJ1-2	CASSDQGLNGYTF	TGTGCCAGCAGTGATCAGGGCCTGAATGGCTACACCTTC
-	-	TRBV18	TRBJ1-3	CASSPPSSSGNTIYF	TGTGCCAGCTCACCACCAAGCAGCTCTGGAAACACCATATATTTT
few	-	TRBV10-3	TRBJ1-4	CAISESTWGAGEKLFF	TGTGCCATCAGTGAGTCGACATGGGGCGCGGGTGAAAAACTGTTTTTT
-	-	TRBV19	TRBJ1-1	CASKFSGGEAFF	TGTGCCAGTAAGTTTAGTGGCGGTGAAGCTTTCTTT
-	TRBD1	TRBV18	TRBJ2-2	CASSSTGDNTGELFF	TGTGCCAGCTCATCGACAGGGGATAACACCGGGGAGCTGTTTTTT
few	-	TRBV6-8	TRBJ1-1	CASIRHSTNTEAFF	TGTGCCAGCATCCGACACTCCACGAACACTGAAGCTTTTTTT
-	-	TRBV6-8	TRBJ2-7	CASSYSDRGYEQYF	TGTGCCAGCAGTTACTCCGATCGGGGTTACGAGCAGTACTTC
-	-	TRBV29-1	TRBJ1-6	CSVRAGILDSPLHF	TGCAGCGTTCGGGCAGGGATTCTAGATTCACCCCTCCACTTT
-	-	TRBV30	TRBJ1-1	CAWSAAGTPNTEAFF	TGTGCCTGGAGTGCTGCCGGGACACCCAACACTGAAGCTTTCTTT
once	TRBD1	TRBV12-5	TRBJ2-7	CASGFWTGGEQYF	TGTGCTAGTGGTTTTTGGACAGGGGGCGAGCAGTACTTC
-	-	TRBV9	TRBJ2-2	CASSETGTGTTGELFF	TGTGCCAGCAGCGAGACGGGAACAGGGACCACCGGGGAGCTGTTTTTT
-	-	TRBV15	TRBJ1-4	CAISRGTTNEKLFF	TGTGCCATCAGCAGAGGAACAACTAATGAAAAACTGTTTTTT
-	-	TRBV6-8	TRBJ1-6	CASSHQQGSYNSPLHF	TGTGCCAGCAGTCATCAACAGGGAAGCTATAATTCACCCCTCCACTTT
once	-	TRBV18	TRBJ1-4	CASSPRPLPTGATNEKLFF	TGTGCCAGCTCACCACGGCCACTCCCGACCGGGGCAACTAATGAAAAACTGTTTTTT
-	-	TRBV9	TRBJ2-3	CASSVMGENTDTQYF	TGTGCCAGCAGCGTAATGGGGGAGAACACAGATACGCAGTATTTT
-	-	TRBV18	TRBJ2-7	CASSPGLGSYEQYF	TGTGCCAGCTCACCGGGACTGGGGTCCTACGAGCAGTACTTC
-	TRBD1	TRBV25-1	TRBJ2-3	CASSQQGRTDTQYF	TGTGCCAGCAGTCAACAGGGGCGAACAGATACGCAGTATTTT
-	-	TRBV11-3	TRBJ2-1	CASSSGQTSNEQFF	TGTGCCAGCAGCTCGGGACAAACTTCTAATGAGCAGTTCTTC
once	TRBD1	TRBV5-1	TRBJ1-2	CASSLEGQGYGYTF	TGCGCCAGCAGCTTGGAGGGACAGGGCTATGGCTACACCTTC
-	TRBD1	TRBV6-8	TRBJ1-4	CASSFGTGEDEKLFF	TGTGCCAGCAGTTTTGGGACAGGGGAGGATGAAAAACTGTTTTTT
-	-	TRBV29-1	TRBJ2-1	CSVYRDTINEQFF	TGCAGCGTTTACCGGGACACCATTAATGAGCAGTTCTTC
-	-	TRBV12-5	TRBJ2-7	CASGRADGYEQYF	TGTGCTAGTGGCCGAGCGGACGGGTACGAGCAGTACTTC